The T cell receptor beta chain under discussion was sequenced for a study of blood T cells in healthy people across ages. CDR3 size: 14 residues. Germline CDR1 is DFQATT and CDR2 is SNEGSKA (reference sequence). The V segment lost 5 bases and the J segment 0 bases; nucleotides outside the gene matches: 7. This clonotype was detected ten times or more. A J-beta primer mix and a sample-barcoded 5' primer were used in a second PCR of about 7 to 12 cycles. In TCRdb, the 5' RACE reads were re-called with MiXCR into one record per CDR3 protein. The sample shows under 1,000,000 distinct CDR3 sequences, roughly 35% of them seen only once.

The clonotype originates from a man between 18 and 29 years old in good health. Input material: blood. The rearrangement uses TRBV20-1 and TRBJ2-7; TRBD1 matches at 7 bases. The CDR3 is CSAPNRDSSYEQYF. DNA for the CDR3: TGCAGTGCTCCGAACCGGGACAGCTCCTACGAGCAGTACTTC.